The 17 T cell receptor beta chains below come from one sample, sequenced in a study of shared clonotypes between healthy human individuals. Assay: immunoSEQ multiplex PCR; the TCRdb copy retains only in-frame clones and omits some. The sample holds around 2.1 million clones, roughly 95% seen once. Sequenced input: naive CD4+ T cells sorted from blood. Subset meaning: CD45RA+ positively selected. These TCRs come from a man aged 18 to 35 in good health.

The V call is TRBV27, the J call TRBJ1-6, with 7 positions matching TRBD1. The length of the CDR3 is 15 residues. Germline V CDR1 and CDR2: MNHEY, SMNVEV (reference sequence). V lost 8 bases to trimming and J lost 5 bases; unmatched junction nucleotides: 9. This chain's CDR3 is CASRTGVWNNSPLHF. CDR3 sequence (DNA): TGTGCCAGCCGAACAGGGGTTTGGAATAATTCACCCCTCCACTTT.

The chain has TRBV6-5 and TRBJ2-5, with TRBD1 identical over 7 bases. The CDR3 extends over 12 amino acids. V lost 8 bases, J lost 4 bases, and 4 bases stayed unmatched. Germline V gives CDR1 MNHEY, CDR2 SVGAGI. The CDR3 sequence: CASWDRIETQYF. CDR3 DNA: TGTGCCAGCTGGGACAGAATAGAGACCCAGTACTTC.

The chain employs TRBV5-1 and TRBJ2-5; 10 bases map to TRBD2. CDR3 length equals 18 residues. The V gene's germline CDR1 is SGHRS and CDR2 YFSETQ. Losses at the gene ends were 1 base for V and 0 bases for J; bases not matched to a gene: 9. Here the CDR3 DNA reads TGCGCCAGCAGCTTGCCCCCACCCACTAGCGGGAACCAAGAGACCCAGTACTTC. Protein sequence: CASSLPPPTSGNQETQYF. The whole variable domain, filled in from reference TRBV5-1 and TRBJ2-5, reads KAGVTQTPRYLIKTRGQQVTLSCSPISGHRSVSWYQQTPGQGLQFLFEYFSETQRNKGNFPGRFSGRQFSNSRSEMNVSTLELGDSALYLCASSLPPPTSGNQETQYFGPGTRLLVL.

The chain combines TRBV13 with TRBJ1-6; D may be TRBD1 (5 bases). The ends were cut back, 5 bases at V and 10 bases at J, with 12 bases in the middle. The CDR3 consists of 13 residues. Looked up from germline, CDR1 is PRHDT and CDR2 is FYEKMQ (reference sequence). DNA for the CDR3: TGTGCCAGCAGCGCGGGGGTAGGCTCACCCCTCCACTTT. Translated: CASSAGVGSPLHF.

This clone has a single count. The rearrangement uses TRBV27 and TRBJ1-3; 8 bases match TRBD1. The CDR3 is 14 residues long. The germline CDR1 and CDR2 sequences are MNHEY and SMNVEV (reference sequence). V trimming: 6 bases; J trimming: 8 bases; junction bases outside the gene matches: 9. The CDR3 loop reads CASSSKTGVDTIYF. For the CDR3, the DNA is TGTGCCAGCAGCTCAAAGACAGGGGTCGACACCATATATTTT.

CDR3 coding DNA: TGTGCCAGCAGCTTAAGACAGGTCACATCCTACGAGCAGTACTTC. Its translation: CASSLRQVTSYEQYF. The V call is TRBV11-2, the J call TRBJ2-7; tentative D call: TRBD1 (6 bases). This CDR3 is built from 15 residues. The germline gives CDR1 SGHAT, CDR2 FQNNGV. V lost 2 bases, J lost 1 base, and 12 bases lay in between. The entire variable domain, with the rest obtained from reference TRBV11-2 and TRBJ2-7, is as follows: EAGVAQSPRYKIIEKRQSVAFWCNPISGHATLYWYQQILGQGPKLLIQFQNNGVVDDSQLPKDRFSAERLKGVDSTLKIQPAKLEDSAVYLCASSLRQVTSYEQYFGPGTRLTVT.

The chain couples TRBV7-9 to TRBJ2-3; D could derive from TRBD1 or TRBD2 (6 bases each). V shed 5 bases and J shed 5 bases, with 17 bases lying between them. The CDR3 is made up of 15 amino acids. Germline V gives CDR1 SEHNR, CDR2 FQNEAQ (reference sequence). The CDR3 region is CASSTGGGIGDTQYF. Written as DNA, the CDR3 is TGTGCCAGCAGCACTGGGGGCGGGATTGGAGATACGCAGTATTTT. The full variable domain, completed using reference TRBV7-9 and TRBJ2-3, is DTGVSQNPRHKITKRGQNVTFRCDPISEHNRLYWYRQTLGQGPEFLTYFQNEAQLEKSRLLSDRFSAERPKGSFSTLEIQRTEQGDSAMYLCASSTGGGIGDTQYFGPGTRLTVL.

The V gene is TRBV6-6, the J gene TRBJ2-7; the match to TRBD2 covers 10 bases. Trimming took 7 bases from V and 6 from J; bases not matched to a gene: 6. The CDR3 is made up of 13 amino acids. CDR1 and CDR2 (germline): MNHNY, SVGAGI (reference sequence). CDR3 sequence reads: CASTNKREGEQYF. The DNA for the CDR3 is TGTGCCAGCACCAACAAGCGGGAGGGCGAGCAGTACTTC.

The gene calls are TRBV7-2 and TRBJ2-6; 7 bases are a match to TRBD1. The CDR3 runs to 19 residues. Germline V gene data show CDR1 as SGHTA and CDR2 as FQGNSA. With V trimmed by 2 bases and J by 0 bases, 10 bases remained unmatched. The CDR3 protein is CASSLKFRGQISGANVLTF. CDR3 in DNA: TGTGCCAGCAGCTTAAAGTTTCGGGGACAGATCTCTGGGGCCAACGTCCTGACTTTC.

The rearrangement joins TRBV7-8 to TRBJ2-7; D gene uncertain. In germline, CDR1 is SGHVS, CDR2 FQNEAQ. V gave up 1 base and J gave up 8 bases, with 15 bases separating them. CDR3 length: 14 residues. The CDR3 nucleotides read TGTGCCAGCAGCTTAGTGAGTTCCGCCCCGAAGCAGTACTTC. It translates to CASSLVSSAPKQYF.

The rearrangement uses TRBV7-2 and TRBJ2-7, with D possibly being TRBD2 (5 bases). Germline CDR1 SGHTA, CDR2 FQGNSA. V dropped 1 base and J dropped 0 bases, with 19 bases sitting between them. The CDR3 is made up of 18 amino acids. The CDR3 nucleotides are TGTGCCAGCAGCTTAGAACACCTGGATAGCACTAGCTCCTACGAGCAGTACTTC. This encodes CASSLEHLDSTSSYEQYF.

The rearrangement links TRBV2 to TRBJ1-6, with no clear D. The CDR3 is made up of 13 amino acids. Between the trimmed V and J ends, which lost 3 bases and 5 bases, there was a span of 5 bases. From germline, CDR1 is SNHLY and CDR2 FYNNEI. The CDR3 bases are TGTGCCAGCAGTGACACGGATAATTCACCCCTCCACTTT. The encoded protein is CASSDTDNSPLHF.

V is TRBV7-3 and J is TRBJ2-3; D is uncertain. Trimming stripped 2 bases from V and 6 bases from J, with 12 bases between. Germline-derived CDR1 and CDR2 are SGHTA and FQGTGA. The CDR3 covers 14 residues. The CDR3 sequence is CASSLGLNEDTQYF. DNA for the CDR3: TGTGCCAGCAGCTTAGGCCTGAATGAGGATACGCAGTATTTT.

V usage is TRBV18 and J usage is TRBJ1-1; a possible D gene is TRBD1 (6 bases). Germline-derived CDR1 and CDR2 are KGHSH and LQKENI. The CDR3 sequence is 16 residues long. V was clipped by 1 base and J by 1 base, with 13 bases between them. CDR3 region: CASSPQLGGRNTEAFF. CDR3 coding DNA: TGTGCCAGCTCACCACAACTCGGGGGCAGGAACACTGAAGCTTTCTTT.

The gene calls are TRBV30 and TRBJ1-4; unclear D gene. This CDR3 has 13 amino acids. Germline lookup yields CDR1 GTSNPN and CDR2 SVGIG (reference sequence). The V end was cut by 4 bases, the J end by 0 bases, with 6 bases between. The CDR3 here is CAWTGTTNEKLFF. As DNA, the CDR3 is TGTGCCTGGACCGGGACAACTAATGAAAAACTGTTTTTT.

The chain employs TRBV11-2 and TRBJ2-7; 7 nucleotides agree with TRBD2. Losses at the gene ends were 1 base for V and 1 base for J; bases not matched to a gene: 10. Germline CDR1 is SGHAT and CDR2 is FQNNGV. This CDR3 region has 17 residues. The CDR3 DNA reads as TGTGCCAGCAGCTTAGGGGAGGGCAGCTCACTTTCCTACGAGCAGTACTTC. This gives the protein CASSLGEGSSLSYEQYF.

The chain recombines TRBV7-9 with TRBJ2-1; 8 nucleotides agree with TRBD2. The CDR3 covers 17 residues. Germline V lookup: CDR1 SEHNR, CDR2 FQNEAQ (reference sequence). The V and J ends lost 6 bases and 4 bases, in that order; junction bases with no gene match: 14. CDR3 residues: CASSRPPGVAGYNEQFF. The CDR3 DNA reads TGTGCCAGCAGTCGACCCCCGGGAGTAGCGGGATACAATGAGCAGTTCTTC.